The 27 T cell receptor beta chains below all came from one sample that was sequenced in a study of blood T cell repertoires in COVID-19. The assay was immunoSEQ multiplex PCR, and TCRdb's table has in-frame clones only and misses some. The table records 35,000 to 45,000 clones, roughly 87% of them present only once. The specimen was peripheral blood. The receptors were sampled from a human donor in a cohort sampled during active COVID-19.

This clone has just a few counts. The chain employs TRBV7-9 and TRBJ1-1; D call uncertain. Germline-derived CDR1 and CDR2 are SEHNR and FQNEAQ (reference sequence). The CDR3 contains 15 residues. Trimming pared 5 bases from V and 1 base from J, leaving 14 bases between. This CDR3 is CASSPLTPENTEAFF. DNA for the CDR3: TGTGCCAGCAGCCCATTGACTCCTGAGAACACTGAAGCTTTCTTT.

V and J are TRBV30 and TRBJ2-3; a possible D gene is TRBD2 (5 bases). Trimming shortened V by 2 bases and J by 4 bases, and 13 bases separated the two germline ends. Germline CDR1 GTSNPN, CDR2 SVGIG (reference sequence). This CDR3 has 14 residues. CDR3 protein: CAWSPGEIADTQYF. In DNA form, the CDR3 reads TGTGCCTGGAGTCCCGGGGAGATAGCAGATACGCAGTATTTT.

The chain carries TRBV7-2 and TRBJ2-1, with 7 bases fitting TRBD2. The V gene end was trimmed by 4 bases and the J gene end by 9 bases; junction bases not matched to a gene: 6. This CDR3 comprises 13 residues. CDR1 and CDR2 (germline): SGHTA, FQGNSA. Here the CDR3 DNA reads TGTGCCAGCAGCTGGGGGGGAGTTGCTGAGCAGTTCTTC. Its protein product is CASSWGGVAEQFF.

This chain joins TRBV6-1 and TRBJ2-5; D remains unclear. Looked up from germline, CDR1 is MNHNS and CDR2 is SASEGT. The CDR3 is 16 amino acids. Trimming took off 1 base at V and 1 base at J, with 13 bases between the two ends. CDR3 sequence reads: CASSEGWNSGQETQYF. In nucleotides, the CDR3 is TGTGCCAGCAGTGAAGGCTGGAATTCGGGCCAAGAGACCCAGTACTTC.

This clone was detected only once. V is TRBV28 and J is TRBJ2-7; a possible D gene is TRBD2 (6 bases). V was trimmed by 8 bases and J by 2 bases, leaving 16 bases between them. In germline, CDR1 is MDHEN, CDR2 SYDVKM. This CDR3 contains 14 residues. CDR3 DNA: TGTGCCAGCTCCGTGGCACTAGCCACCTACGAGCAGTACTTC. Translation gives CASSVALATYEQYF.

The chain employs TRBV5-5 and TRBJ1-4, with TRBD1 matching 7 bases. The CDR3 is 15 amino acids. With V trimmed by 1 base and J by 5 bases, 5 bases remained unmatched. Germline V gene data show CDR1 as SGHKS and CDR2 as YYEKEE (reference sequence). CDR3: CASSLRQGVNEKLFF. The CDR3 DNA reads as TGTGCCAGCAGCTTGCGGCAGGGGGTGAATGAAAAACTGTTTTTT.

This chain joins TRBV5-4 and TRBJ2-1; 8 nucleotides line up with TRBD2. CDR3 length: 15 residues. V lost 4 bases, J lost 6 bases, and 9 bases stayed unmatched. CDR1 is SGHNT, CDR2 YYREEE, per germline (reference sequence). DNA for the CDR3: TGTGCCAGCAGCCCGGCCCCCGGGACTAGCAATGAGCAGTTCTTC. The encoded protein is CASSPAPGTSNEQFF.

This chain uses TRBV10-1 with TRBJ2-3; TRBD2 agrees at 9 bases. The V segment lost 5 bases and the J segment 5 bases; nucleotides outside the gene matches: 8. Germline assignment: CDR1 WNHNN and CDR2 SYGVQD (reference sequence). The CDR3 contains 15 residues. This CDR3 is CASSFQYSGRDTQYF. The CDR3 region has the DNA TGCGCCAGCAGTTTTCAGTATAGCGGGAGAGATACGCAGTATTTT.

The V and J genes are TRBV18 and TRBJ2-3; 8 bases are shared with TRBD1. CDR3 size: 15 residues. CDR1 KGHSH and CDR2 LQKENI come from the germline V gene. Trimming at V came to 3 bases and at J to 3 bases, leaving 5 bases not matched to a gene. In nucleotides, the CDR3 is TGTGCCAGCTCACCCTCAGGGGGCGCGACAGATACGCAGTATTTT. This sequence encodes CASSPSGGATDTQYF.

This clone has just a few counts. For the CDR3, the DNA is TGTGCCAGCAGGCCAACAGGGGGCAATGAGCAGTTCTTC. It codes for CASRPTGGNEQFF. The V and J genes are TRBV25-1 and TRBJ2-1; 8 bases match TRBD1. Germline V lookup: CDR1 MGHDK, CDR2 SYGVNS. The CDR3 has 13 residues. The V gene end was trimmed by 6 bases and the J gene end by 6 bases; junction bases not matched to a gene: 4.

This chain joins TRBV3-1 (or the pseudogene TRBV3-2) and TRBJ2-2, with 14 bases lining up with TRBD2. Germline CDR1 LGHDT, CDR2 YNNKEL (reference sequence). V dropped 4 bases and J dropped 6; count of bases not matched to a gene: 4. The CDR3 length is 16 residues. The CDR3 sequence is CASSPGLAGEAGELFF. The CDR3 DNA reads TGTGCCAGCAGCCCGGGACTAGCGGGAGAGGCCGGGGAGCTGTTTTTT.

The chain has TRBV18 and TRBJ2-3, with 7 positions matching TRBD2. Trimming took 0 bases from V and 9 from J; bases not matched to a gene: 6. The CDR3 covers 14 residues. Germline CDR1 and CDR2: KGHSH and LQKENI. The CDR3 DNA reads TGTGCCAGCTCACCACCTAGCGGGTCGGGAACGCAGTATTTT. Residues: CASSPPSGSGTQYF. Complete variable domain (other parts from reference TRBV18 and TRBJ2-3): NAGVMQNPRHLVRRRGQEARLRCSPMKGHSHVYWYRQLPEEGLKFMVYLQKENIIDESGMPKERFSAEFPKEGPSILRIQQVVRGDSAAYFCASSPPSGSGTQYFGPGTRLTVL.

In DNA form, the CDR3 reads TGTGCCAGTAGTACGGACAGGGGGCGTCAGCCCCAGCATTTT. Translating gives CASSTDRGRQPQHF. J is TRBJ1-5 and V is TRBV19, with 11 bases aligning to TRBD1. V dropped 4 bases and J dropped 6; count of bases not matched to a gene: 2. This CDR3 comprises 14 residues. Germline V gives CDR1 LNHDA, CDR2 SQIVND (reference sequence).

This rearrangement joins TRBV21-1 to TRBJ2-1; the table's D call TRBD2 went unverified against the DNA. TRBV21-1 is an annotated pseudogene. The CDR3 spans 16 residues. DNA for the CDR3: TGTGCCAGCCCCGAGACTAGCGAGCTTAAGGCCCATGAGCAGTTCTTC. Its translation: CASPETSELKAHEQFF.

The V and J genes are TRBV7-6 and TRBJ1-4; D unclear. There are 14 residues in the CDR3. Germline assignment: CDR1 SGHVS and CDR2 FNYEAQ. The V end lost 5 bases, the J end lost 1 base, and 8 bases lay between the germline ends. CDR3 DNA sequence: TGTGCCAGCAGCCGCGCCCAAACTAATGAAAAACTGTTTTTT. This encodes CASSRAQTNEKLFF.

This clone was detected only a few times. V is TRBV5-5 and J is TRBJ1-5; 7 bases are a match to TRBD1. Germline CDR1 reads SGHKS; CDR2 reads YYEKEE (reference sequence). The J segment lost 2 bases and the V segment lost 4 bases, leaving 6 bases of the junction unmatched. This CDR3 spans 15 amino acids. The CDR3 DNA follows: TGTGCCAGCAGCCGACAGGGTATAGGCAATCAGCCCCAGCATTTT. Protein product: CASSRQGIGNQPQHF.

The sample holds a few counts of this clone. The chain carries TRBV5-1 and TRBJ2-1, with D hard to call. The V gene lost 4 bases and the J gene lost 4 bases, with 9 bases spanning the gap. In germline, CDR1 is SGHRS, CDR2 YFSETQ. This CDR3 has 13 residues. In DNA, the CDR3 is TGCGCCAGCAGCCTTCTTATATACAATGAGCAGTTCTTC. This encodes CASSLLIYNEQFF.

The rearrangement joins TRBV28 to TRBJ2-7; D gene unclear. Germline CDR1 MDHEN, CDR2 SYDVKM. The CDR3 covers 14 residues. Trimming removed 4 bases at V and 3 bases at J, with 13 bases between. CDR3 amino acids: CASSSSGGSYEQYF. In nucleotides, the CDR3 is TGTGCCAGCAGTTCCTCGGGTGGAAGCTACGAGCAGTACTTC.

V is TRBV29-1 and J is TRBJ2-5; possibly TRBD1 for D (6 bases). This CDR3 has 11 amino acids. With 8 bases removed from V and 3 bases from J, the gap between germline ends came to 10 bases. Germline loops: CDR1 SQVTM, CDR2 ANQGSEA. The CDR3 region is CSSRTEETQYF. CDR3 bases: TGCAGCTCCCGGACAGAAGAGACCCAGTACTTC.

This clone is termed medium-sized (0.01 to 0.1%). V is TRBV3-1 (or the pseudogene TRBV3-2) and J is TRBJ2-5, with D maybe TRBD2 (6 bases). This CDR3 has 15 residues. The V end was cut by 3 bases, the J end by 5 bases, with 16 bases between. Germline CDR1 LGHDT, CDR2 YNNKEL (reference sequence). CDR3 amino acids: CASSHLRGSAETQYF. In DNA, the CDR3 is TGTGCCAGCAGCCACCTACGGGGGAGTGCGGAGACCCAGTACTTC.

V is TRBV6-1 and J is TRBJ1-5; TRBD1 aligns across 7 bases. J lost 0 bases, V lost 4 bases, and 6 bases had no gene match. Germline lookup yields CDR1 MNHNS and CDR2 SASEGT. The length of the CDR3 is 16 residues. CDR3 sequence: CASSAQGGYSNQPQHF. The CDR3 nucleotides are TGTGCCAGCAGTGCCCAGGGGGGATATAGCAATCAGCCCCAGCATTTT.

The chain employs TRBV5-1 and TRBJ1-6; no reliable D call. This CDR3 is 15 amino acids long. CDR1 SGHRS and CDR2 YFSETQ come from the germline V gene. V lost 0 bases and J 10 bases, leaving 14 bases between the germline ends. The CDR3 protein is CASSLVEEVESPLHF. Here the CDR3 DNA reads TGCGCCAGCAGCTTGGTCGAGGAAGTGGAGTCACCCCTCCACTTT.

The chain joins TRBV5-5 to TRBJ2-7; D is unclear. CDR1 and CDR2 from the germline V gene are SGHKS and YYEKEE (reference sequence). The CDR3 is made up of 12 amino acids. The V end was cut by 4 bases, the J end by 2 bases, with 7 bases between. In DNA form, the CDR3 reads TGTGCCAGCAGCCTAACGACCTACGAGCAGTACTTC. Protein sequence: CASSLTTYEQYF.

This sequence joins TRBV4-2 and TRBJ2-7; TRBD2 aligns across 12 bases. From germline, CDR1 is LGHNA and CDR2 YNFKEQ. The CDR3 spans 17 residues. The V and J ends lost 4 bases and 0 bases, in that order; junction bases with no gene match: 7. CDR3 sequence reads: CASSPQKTSGSSYEQYF. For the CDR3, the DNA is TGTGCCAGCAGCCCGCAAAAGACTAGCGGGAGCTCCTACGAGCAGTACTTC.

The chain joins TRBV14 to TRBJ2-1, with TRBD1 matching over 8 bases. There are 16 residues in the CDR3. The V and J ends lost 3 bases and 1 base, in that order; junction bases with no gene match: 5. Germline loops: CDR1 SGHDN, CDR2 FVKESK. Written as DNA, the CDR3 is TGTGCCAGCAGCCAGGCCGGGACAGGTTCCTACAATGAGCAGTTCTTC. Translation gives CASSQAGTGSYNEQFF.

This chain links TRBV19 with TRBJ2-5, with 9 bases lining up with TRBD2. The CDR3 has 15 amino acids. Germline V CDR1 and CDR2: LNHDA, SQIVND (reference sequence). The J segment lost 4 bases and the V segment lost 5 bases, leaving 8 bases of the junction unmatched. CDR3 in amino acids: CASSSGLAGLETQYF. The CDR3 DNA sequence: TGTGCCAGTAGTTCTGGGCTAGCGGGATTAGAGACCCAGTACTTC. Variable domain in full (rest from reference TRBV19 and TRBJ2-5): DGGITQSPKYLFRKEGQNVTLSCEQNLNHDAMYWYRQDPGQGLRLIYYSQIVNDFQKGDIAEGYSVSREKKESFPLTVTSAQKNPTAFYLCASSSGLAGLETQYFGPGTRLLVL.

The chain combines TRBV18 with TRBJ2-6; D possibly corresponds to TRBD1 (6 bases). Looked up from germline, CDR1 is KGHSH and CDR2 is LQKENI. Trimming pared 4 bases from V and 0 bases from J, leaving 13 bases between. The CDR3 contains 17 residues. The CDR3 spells CASSRDTLHSGANVLTF. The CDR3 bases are TGTGCCAGCTCACGGGACACCTTACACTCTGGGGCCAACGTCCTGACTTTC.